This entry lists 9 T cell receptor beta chains sequenced from one sample in a study of cytomegalovirus exposure and HLA in healthy donors. In the PCR, 60 Vbeta and 13 Jbeta primers were used. This table comes from immunoSEQ multiplex PCR, and its TCRdb copy is limited to in-frame clones, with some not included. The data show about 130,000 clones, with 75% to 80% seen just once and 3% to 4.5% held by the top ten. Specimen: PBMCs. The receptors here all came from a male donor in good health and CMV-seronegative.

The CDR3 region is CASSRQGARREKLFF. CDR3 bases: TGTGCCAGCAGTCGTCAGGGGGCAAGACGTGAAAAACTGTTTTTT. The chain uses TRBV27 and TRBJ1-4; 8 nucleotides agree with TRBD1. The CDR3 loop spans 15 amino acids. After removal of 5 bases from V and 7 bases from J, the junction contained 9 bases not matched to a gene. The germline V gene encodes CDR1 MNHEY and CDR2 SMNVEV (reference sequence).

The chain uses TRBV19 and TRBJ1-6, with a weak D call TRBD1 (6 bases). CDR1 and CDR2 (germline): LNHDA, SQIVND (reference sequence). The ends were cut back, 5 bases at V and 10 bases at J, with 12 bases in the middle. The CDR3 sequence is 13 residues long. In DNA, the CDR3 is TGTGCCAGTAGTTTACAGGGTAGCTCACCCCTCCACTTT. It is translated as CASSLQGSSPLHF.

This rearrangement joins TRBV2 to TRBJ2-3, with 10 bases identical to TRBD1. The CDR3 sequence is 15 residues long. J was trimmed by 4 bases and V by 2 bases; bases with no gene match: 3. Germline CDR1 reads SNHLY; CDR2 reads FYNNEI. The CDR3, as DNA: TGTGCCAGCAGTGAATGGGACAGGGGTCCAGATACGCAGTATTTT. Translating gives CASSEWDRGPDTQYF. Based on the CDR3 plus reference TRBV2 and TRBJ2-3, the full variable domain is EPEVTQTPSHQVTQMGQEVILRCVPISNHLYFYWYRQILGQKVEFLVSFYNNEISEKSEIFDDQFSVERPDGSNFTLKIRSTKLEDSAMYFCASSEWDRGPDTQYFGPGTRLTVL.

This chain links TRBV1 with TRBJ2-1; the D segment call TRBD2 is taken from the table without a DNA check. TRBV1 is deemed a pseudogene. The CDR3 covers 18 residues. CDR3 bases: TGCACCAGCAGCCAAAAACTAGCGGGACCCCCCGATTCGAATGAGCAGTTCTTC. Translation: CTSSQKLAGPPDSNEQFF.

The J gene is TRBJ1-1, the V gene TRBV14; D not resolved. CDR1 is SGHDN and CDR2 is FVKESK in the germline V gene. The CDR3 spans 15 residues. The V end lost 1 base, the J end lost 3 bases, and 12 bases lay between the germline ends. CDR3 sequence reads: CASSQVAGWDTEAFF. As DNA, the CDR3 is TGTGCCAGCAGCCAAGTTGCAGGATGGGACACTGAAGCTTTCTTT.

This clone has a handful of counts. The genes are TRBV27 and TRBJ1-1; a possible D gene is TRBD1 (6 bases). CDR3 size: 14 residues. V gave up 5 bases and J gave up 1 base, with 11 bases separating them. CDR1 and CDR2 (germline): MNHEY, SMNVEV (reference sequence). As DNA, the CDR3 is TGTGCCAGCAGTGCCAGGGGCCCGAACACTGAAGCTTTCTTT. Protein sequence: CASSARGPNTEAFF.

This clone was observed a few times. The chain links TRBV7-6 to TRBJ2-7; D is possibly TRBD2 (5 bases). In germline, CDR1 is SGHVS, CDR2 FNYEAQ. The CDR3 consists of 15 residues. Trimming took off 5 bases at V and 3 bases at J, with 17 bases between the two ends. CDR3 region: CASSPSGRGSYEQYF. CDR3 DNA sequence: TGTGCCAGCAGCCCCTCAGGAAGAGGGAGCTACGAGCAGTACTTC.

This chain joins TRBV18 and TRBJ2-7; 10 bases match TRBD1. Per the germline V gene, CDR1 is KGHSH and CDR2 is LQKENI. This CDR3 comprises 18 residues. With 0 bases clipped from V and 3 bases from J, the junction kept 11 bases outside the gene matches. CDR3 nucleotide sequence: TGTGCCAGCTCACCACCCAGGACAGGGGGTATTTCGAACTACGAGCAGTACTTC. This encodes CASSPPRTGGISNYEQYF.

This clone was picked up one time. The chain uses TRBV9 and TRBJ2-3; no firm D call. CDR3 length: 17 amino acids. V lost 0 bases to trimming and J lost 1 base, with 15 bases between them. Germline V CDR1 and CDR2: SGDLS, YYNGEE. CDR3 loop: CASSVDRFFARTDTQYF. For the CDR3, the DNA is TGTGCCAGCAGCGTAGACAGATTTTTTGCCCGCACAGATACGCAGTATTTT. The complete variable domain, with remaining parts taken from reference TRBV9 and TRBJ2-3, reads DSGVTQTPKHLITATGQRVTLRCSPRSGDLSVYWYQQSLDQGLQFLIQYYNGEERAKGNILERFSAQQFPDLHSELNLSSLELGDSALYFCASSVDRFFARTDTQYFGPGTRLTVL.